Below are 20 T cell receptor beta chains sequenced from a single sample in a study of OX40 agonist ivuxolimab in advanced cancers. Libraries were prepared by immunoSEQ multiplex PCR; TCRdb keeps only in-frame clonotypes and omits some of them. Counted here are about 53,000 clones, roughly 79% occurring once; the ten biggest clones make up less than 2.5%. This sample comprised CD4+ or CD8+ T cells sorted from blood, obtained in a trial of the OX40 agonist ivuxolimab. The receptors stem from an adult with an advanced solid tumor such as melanoma, head and neck, liver or kidney cancer.

The chain joins TRBV7-2 to TRBJ2-7, with 8 positions matching TRBD2. The CDR3 spans 15 residues. Germline CDR1 SGHTA, CDR2 FQGNSA. Unmatched junction bases numbered 10, after V lost 5 bases and J lost 4 bases. The CDR3 reads CASSPTLAGPYEQYF. The CDR3 DNA is TGTGCCAGCAGCCCGACCTTAGCGGGACCTTACGAGCAGTACTTC.

The chain employs TRBV11-2 and TRBJ1-6, with D unclear. The V gene's germline CDR1 is SGHAT and CDR2 FQNNGV. The CDR3 length is 14 residues. Trimming shortened V by 1 base and J by 4 bases, and 5 bases separated the two germline ends. CDR3 coding DNA: TGTGCCAGCAGCTTAGGGGGTTATAATTCACCCCTCCACTTT. This translates into CASSLGGYNSPLHF.

J is TRBJ1-5 and V is TRBV7-2; TRBD1 aligns across 8 bases. The CDR3 consists of 17 residues. Germline CDR1 SGHTA, CDR2 FQGNSA. V lost 3 bases, J lost 1 base, and 8 bases stayed unmatched. The chain's CDR3 is CASSFRGRGSSNQPQHF. The CDR3 DNA is TGTGCCAGCAGCTTCAGGGGGCGCGGGTCAAGCAATCAGCCCCAGCATTTT. Full variable domain (outside the CDR3, taken from reference TRBV7-2 and TRBJ1-5): GAGVSQSPSNKVTEKGKDVELRCDPISGHTALYWYRQSLGQGLEFLIYFQGNSAPDKSGLPSDRFSAERTGGSVSTLTIQRTQQEDSAVYLCASSFRGRGSSNQPQHFGDGTRLSIL.

The chain employs TRBV20-1 and TRBJ1-1, with D possibly TRBD1 on 5 matching bases. Looked up from germline, CDR1 is DFQATT and CDR2 is SNEGSKA (reference sequence). The CDR3 covers 11 residues. CDR3 amino acids: CRGLSNTEAFF. DNA for the CDR3: TGCAGGGGGCTTTCGAACACTGAAGCTTTCTTT.

J is TRBJ2-5 and V is TRBV4-1; no reliable D call. V was trimmed by 2 bases and J by 5 bases, leaving 12 bases between them. This CDR3 contains 14 residues. Per germline, CDR1 MGHRA and CDR2 YSYEKL. CDR3 bases: TGCGCCAGCAGCCAACCCCAAAGCTGGGAGACCCAGTACTTC. Protein: CASSQPQSWETQYF.

This clone appeared once. The V gene is TRBV4-1, the J gene TRBJ1-2, with D hard to call. The CDR3 sequence is 15 residues long. The V gene lost 3 bases and the J gene lost 3 bases, with 14 bases spanning the gap. Looked up from germline, CDR1 is MGHRA and CDR2 is YSYEKL. The CDR3 region has the DNA TGCGCCAGCAGCCAGGGGTCCATAAGGGACTATGGCTACACCTTC. This gives the protein CASSQGSIRDYGYTF.

This clone qualifies as medium-sized. The sample contains more than one DNA sequence encoding this CDR3. The chain couples TRBV5-1 to TRBJ2-5; D not certain. The CDR3 contains 12 residues. Germline V gene data show CDR1 as SGHRS and CDR2 as YFSETQ. Trimming removed 0 bases from V and 4 bases from J, with 4 bases in between. The CDR3 sequence is CASSLAGETQYF. The CDR3 region has the DNA TGCGCCAGCAGCTTGGCCGGAGAGACCCAGTACTTC.

The V and J genes are TRBV7-9 and TRBJ2-6; the D is unclear. The germline gives CDR1 SEHNR, CDR2 FQNEAQ (reference sequence). Trimming cost V 7 bases and J 4 bases, with 8 bases left between them. The CDR3 loop spans 13 amino acids. This CDR3 is CASTMWGANVLTF. The CDR3 DNA follows: TGTGCCAGCACCATGTGGGGGGCCAACGTCCTGACTTTC. Looking up the rest from reference TRBV7-9 and TRBJ2-6 gives the full variable domain: DTGVSQNPRHKITKRGQNVTFRCDPISEHNRLYWYRQTLGQGPEFLTYFQNEAQLEKSRLLSDRFSAERPKGSFSTLEIQRTEQGDSAMYLCASTMWGANVLTFGAGSRLTVL.

The gene calls are TRBV28 and TRBJ2-5; D might be TRBD2 (6 bases). Deletions cut 8 bases from V and 3 bases from J, with 28 bases between. The V gene's germline CDR1 is MDHEN and CDR2 SYDVKM. The CDR3 length is 18 residues. This CDR3 reads CASAWPSEHLAPEETQYF. DNA for the CDR3: TGTGCCAGCGCTTGGCCTAGCGAGCATTTGGCCCCCGAAGAGACCCAGTACTTC. The variable domain in full, with the rest retrieved from reference TRBV28 and TRBJ2-5, is DVKVTQSSRYLVKRTGEKVFLECVQDMDHENMFWYRQDPGLGLRLIYFSYDVKMKEKGDIPEGYSVSREKKERFSLILESASTNQTSMYLCASAWPSEHLAPEETQYFGPGTRLLVL.

The chain is built from TRBV6-1 and TRBJ1-2; D possibly corresponds to TRBD1 (5 bases). In germline, CDR1 is MNHNS, CDR2 SASEGT. The CDR3 has 15 residues. Trimming left V 0 bases short and J 2 bases short, with 10 bases between. CDR3: CASSEALKGNYGYTF. Here the CDR3 DNA reads TGTGCCAGCAGTGAAGCGCTTAAGGGGAACTATGGCTACACCTTC.

CDR3: CASSLVRVGDSYEQYF. The CDR3 DNA is TGTGCCAGCAGCTTAGTGAGGGTGGGGGACTCCTACGAGCAGTACTTC. This chain connects TRBV7-9 to TRBJ2-7; D is possibly TRBD1 or TRBD2 (5 bases each). Trimming left V 1 base short and J 0 bases short, with 13 bases between. Germline V lookup: CDR1 SEHNR, CDR2 FQNEAQ (reference sequence). The CDR3 is made up of 16 amino acids.

The chain links TRBV6-5 to TRBJ1-2; weak D call: TRBD1 (6 bases). CDR3 size: 13 residues. With 5 bases removed from V and 9 bases from J, the gap between germline ends came to 16 bases. Germline CDR1 and CDR2: MNHEY and SVGAGI. CDR3 residues: CASSELRGPRYTF. The CDR3 nucleotides are TGTGCCAGCAGTGAATTACGGGGGCCGCGCTACACCTTC.

V gene TRBV18 combines with J gene TRBJ2-6, with D perhaps TRBD2 (6 bases). Trimming removed 3 bases at V and 4 bases at J, with 16 bases between. Germline V lookup: CDR1 KGHSH, CDR2 LQKENI. There are 17 residues in the CDR3. CDR3 protein: CASSPGGGGSGANVLTF. The DNA of the CDR3 is TGTGCCAGCTCACCGGGGGGAGGCGGCTCAGGGGCCAACGTCCTGACTTTC.

A single count supports this clone. The chain has TRBV5-1 and TRBJ2-5; D is tentatively TRBD1 or TRBD2 (5 bases each). Germline CDR1 SGHRS, CDR2 YFSETQ. V dropped 4 bases and J dropped 1 base, with 8 bases sitting between them. This CDR3 has 13 amino acids. The CDR3 protein is CASSPGPQETQYF. The CDR3 DNA reads as TGCGCCAGCAGCCCGGGGCCCCAAGAGACCCAGTACTTC.

This sequence joins TRBV5-1 and TRBJ2-1, with 8 bases matching TRBD2. The CDR3 length is 15 residues. Trimming removed 3 bases from V and 5 bases from J; junction bases left unmatched: 7. The germline CDR1 and CDR2 sequences are SGHRS and YFSETQ. CDR3 sequence (DNA): TGCGCCAGCAGCTGGAGCGGGAGAGGCGACAATGAGCAGTTCTTC. Protein sequence: CASSWSGRGDNEQFF.

V usage is TRBV7-6 and J usage is TRBJ2-7; 16 positions agree with TRBD2. The CDR3 has 16 residues. Trimming removed 2 bases from V and 5 bases from J; junction bases left unmatched: 3. The germline V gene has CDR1 SGHVS and CDR2 FNYEAQ. CDR3 in amino acids: CASSLLGLAGGDEQYF. In nucleotides, the CDR3 is TGTGCCAGCAGCTTACTGGGACTAGCGGGAGGGGACGAGCAGTACTTC. Combining the CDR3 with reference TRBV7-6 and TRBJ2-7 gives the whole variable domain GAGVSQSPRYKVTKRGQDVALRCDPISGHVSLYWYRQALGQGPEFLTYFNYEAQQDKSGLPNDRFSAERPEGSISTLTIQRTEQRDSAMYRCASSLLGLAGGDEQYFGPGTRLTVT.

This clone was observed a single time. The J gene is TRBJ1-3, the V gene TRBV13; perhaps TRBD1 as D (5 bases). From germline, CDR1 is PRHDT and CDR2 FYEKMQ (reference sequence). This CDR3 spans 14 amino acids. Trimming removed 0 bases at V and 5 bases at J, with 8 bases between. CDR3 in amino acids: CASSLGTGRNTIYF. Here the CDR3 DNA reads TGTGCCAGCAGCTTAGGGACGGGGCGAAACACCATATATTTT.

The V gene is TRBV7-2, the J gene TRBJ1-5, with 7 bases fitting TRBD1. The CDR3 loop spans 14 amino acids. J lost 4 bases, V lost 5 bases, and 5 bases had no gene match. Germline assignment: CDR1 SGHTA and CDR2 FQGNSA. The CDR3 region has the DNA TGTGCCAGCAGCCCCTACAGGGGAAATCAGCCCCAGCATTTT. As protein: CASSPYRGNQPQHF.

This chain joins TRBV7-7 and TRBJ1-3; possibly TRBD1 for D (5 bases). CDR3 size: 15 residues. Germline values: CDR1 SSHAT, CDR2 FNYEAQ (reference sequence). The V gene lost 1 base and the J gene lost 1 base, with 8 bases spanning the gap. The CDR3 sequence is CASSLDGGSGNTIYF. As DNA, the CDR3 is TGTGCCAGCAGCTTAGACGGGGGATCTGGAAACACCATATATTTT.

This chain links TRBV6-5 with TRBJ2-7, with D possibly matching TRBD1 (6 bases). Trimming shortened V by 5 bases and J by 7 bases, and 18 bases separated the two germline ends. The CDR3 is 14 amino acids. Germline lookup yields CDR1 MNHEY and CDR2 SVGAGI. CDR3 in amino acids: CASSRQQGSREQYF. The CDR3 DNA reads TGTGCCAGCAGTCGACAACAGGGTTCGAGGGAGCAGTACTTC.